This is a list of T cell receptor beta chains from one sample in a study of vaccination and CD4 T cells after COVID-19. Each CDR3 protein is one row after TCRdb ran MiXCR on the PCR reads. The sample contains over 20,000 distinct CDR3 sequences, 70% of which appear only once. Antigens of these TCRs are unknown. The sequenced material came from CD4+ T cells from blood, cultured in vitro. The receptors here all came from a human donor who had recovered from COVID-19. CDR3s include the opening cysteine and the closing phenylalanine or tryptophan. A D gene is named only where the DNA matches it firmly.

V	J	D	CDR3
TRBV7-9	TRBJ1-2	.	CASSSIAAYGYTF
TRBV6-1	TRBJ1-1	TRBD1	CASSESHRGGAFF
TRBV6-5	TRBJ1-3	TRBD1	CASSSDREDTIYF
TRBV30	TRBJ2-7	TRBD2	CAWRVALAGGEQYF
TRBV24-1	TRBJ2-5	.	CATSRIEGEETQYF
TRBV28	TRBJ2-7	.	CASSSDPVGEQYF
TRBV2	TRBJ2-5	TRBD1	CASRETKSTGGATQYF
TRBV15	TRBJ1-5	.	CATSIKGNQPQHF
TRBV30	TRBJ2-3	TRBD2	CACGLAGPTDTQYF
TRBV27	TRBJ1-3	TRBD1	CASSKGGVGNTIYF
TRBV6-2/TRBV6-3	TRBJ2-5	TRBD2	CASSYSGSGGQETQYF
TRBV20-1	TRBJ1-5	TRBD1	CSAGQVQPQHF